The 31 T cell receptor beta chains below were found in one sample sequenced in a study of cytomegalovirus exposure and HLA in healthy donors. 60 Vbeta and 13 Jbeta primers were used in PCR. Repertoires were generated with immunoSEQ multiplex PCR, while TCRdb's copy carries only in-frame clones and drops some. The sample comprises about 120,000 clones, roughly a tenth of which are singletons, and approximately 3% rests with the top ten. Sample: PBMCs. These receptors all stem from a man aged 25-45 years in good health and CMV-seronegative.

This clone was seen a few times. The rearrangement joins TRBV27 to TRBJ2-1, with 7 bases identical to TRBD1. After removal of 5 bases from V and 1 base from J, the junction contained 2 bases not matched to a gene. The CDR3 length is 14 residues. Germline CDR1 reads MNHEY; CDR2 reads SMNVEV (reference sequence). CDR3 protein: CASSRTGSYNEQFF. The CDR3 nucleotides are TGTGCCAGCAGTCGGACAGGATCCTACAATGAGCAGTTCTTC.

The sample holds a few counts of this clone. The gene calls are TRBV6-1 and TRBJ1-1; no clear D. The CDR3 covers 11 residues. Per the germline V gene, CDR1 is MNHNS and CDR2 is SASEGT. Trimming took 7 bases from V and 1 from J, leaving 4 bases between them. This CDR3 reads CASNRNTEAFF. The CDR3 region has the DNA TGTGCCAGCAATCGGAACACTGAAGCTTTCTTT.

This rearrangement joins TRBV29-1 to TRBJ2-5; 13 bases fit TRBD2. Germline V CDR1 and CDR2: SQVTM, ANQGSEA. This CDR3 comprises 15 residues. V was pared by 5 bases and J by 2 bases, with 5 bases of the junction left unmatched. DNA of the CDR3: TGCAGCGTTCGGGGGACTAGCGGGGTACAAGAGACCCAGTACTTC. Translating gives CSVRGTSGVQETQYF.

This clone was picked up a small number of times. The V and J genes are TRBV7-2 and TRBJ2-1; 7 bases are shared with TRBD2. The germline V gene encodes CDR1 SGHTA and CDR2 FQGNSA. V shed 4 bases, J shed 4 bases, and the junction held 7 bases outside the gene matches. The CDR3 loop spans 15 amino acids. In nucleotides, the CDR3 is TGTGCCAGCAGCTCCCTCCCCGGGGGGTACAATGAGCAGTTCTTC. Its translation is CASSSLPGGYNEQFF.

About this clone itself: This same CDR3 is encoded by further DNA sequences in the sample. This chain connects TRBV27 to TRBJ1-2; weak D call: TRBD1 (6 bases). Trimming stripped 9 bases from V and 8 bases from J, with 13 bases between. This CDR3 has 11 amino acids. The germline CDR1 and CDR2 sequences are MNHEY and SMNVEV (reference sequence). The CDR3: CASRDIYGYTF. The CDR3 DNA reads TGTGCCAGTAGGGACATTTACGGCTACACCTTC.

The CDR3 nucleotides read TGTGCTAGTGGTCCTGGGACAGACACTGAAGCTTTCTTT. Translating it yields CASGPGTDTEAFF. The genes are TRBV12-5 and TRBJ1-1; 7 bases agree with TRBD1. J was trimmed by 3 bases and V by 5 bases; bases with no gene match: 3. The V gene's germline CDR1 is LGHNT and CDR2 FRNRAP. There are 13 residues in the CDR3.

The gene calls are TRBV29-1 and TRBJ2-7, with 7 bases fitting TRBD1. V lost 4 bases and J lost 3; bases outside the gene matches: 6. CDR1 and CDR2 (germline): SQVTM, ANQGSEA. This CDR3 spans 13 amino acids. The DNA of the CDR3 is TGCAGCGTTGCCCAGACAGGGTTCTACGAGCAGTACTTC. Its translation: CSVAQTGFYEQYF.

This clone has just a few counts. The same CDR3 can be traced to other DNA sequences in this sample. V usage is TRBV6-5 and J usage is TRBJ1-5; no clear D gene. V gave up 2 bases and J gave up 1 base, with 6 bases separating them. The CDR3 runs to 14 residues. Germline V gives CDR1 MNHEY, CDR2 SVGAGI. The DNA of the CDR3 is TGTGCCAGCAGTTACGGCGGGAGCAATCAGCCCCAGCATTTT. Translation gives CASSYGGSNQPQHF.

This clone was counted only a few times. This chain uses TRBV6-6 with TRBJ2-7; 11 bases are a match to TRBD1. The CDR3 runs to 14 residues. V lost 5 bases and J lost 5; bases outside the gene matches: 5. Germline assignment: CDR1 MNHNY and CDR2 SVGAGI (reference sequence). CDR3 nucleotide sequence: TGTGCCAGCAGTAATGGACAGGGGGCCCACGAGCAGTACTTC. The encoded protein is CASSNGQGAHEQYF.

This clone was counted a few times. This chain connects TRBV19 to TRBJ1-1; 7 nucleotides agree with TRBD1. CDR3 length: 14 residues. V gave up 5 bases and J gave up 2 bases; unmatched junction bases: 5. Germline lookup yields CDR1 LNHDA and CDR2 SQIVND (reference sequence). The CDR3 region is CASSLGQVNTEAFF. CDR3 coding DNA: TGTGCCAGTAGTCTTGGACAGGTCAACACTGAAGCTTTCTTT.

DNA of the CDR3: TGCAGCGTTGTAAGGACATCTTCGGGGCGGGAGCCCTCTAACGAGCAGTACTTC. This translates into CSVVRTSSGREPSNEQYF. The chain links TRBV29-1 to TRBJ2-5, with 7 bases aligning to TRBD2. With the DNA end fitting TRBJ2-7 better, the J assignment may be wrong. Per the germline V gene, CDR1 is SQVTM and CDR2 is ANQGSEA. The CDR3 runs 18 residues.

This clone showed up just a few times. The rearrangement links TRBV2 to TRBJ2-2; perhaps TRBD2 as D (5 bases). Trimming cost V 3 bases and J 1 base, with 9 bases left between them. The CDR3 spans 15 residues. The V gene's germline CDR1 is SNHLY and CDR2 FYNNEI. As DNA, the CDR3 is TGTGCCAGCAGTGATGGAGGCCTGAACACCGGGGAGCTGTTTTTT. It encodes CASSDGGLNTGELFF.

This clone was detected a few times. This chain links TRBV30 with TRBJ2-7; 7 bases agree with TRBD2. Germline CDR1 reads GTSNPN; CDR2 reads SVGIG (reference sequence). V shed 4 bases, J shed 1 base, and the junction held 10 bases outside the gene matches. CDR3 size: 15 residues. In nucleotides, the CDR3 is TGTGCCTGGACGAAAGCGGGGATAGGGTCCTACGAGCAGTACTTC. It is translated as CAWTKAGIGSYEQYF.

This clone was recorded a few times. This chain joins TRBV19 and TRBJ1-5; possibly TRBD1 for D (5 bases). V lost 5 bases, J lost 6 bases, and 14 bases lay in between. CDR1 and CDR2 (germline): LNHDA, SQIVND (reference sequence). This CDR3 is 14 amino acids long. The CDR3 here is CASSSTGQGQPQHF. The CDR3 bases are TGTGCCAGTAGTTCGACGGGTCAGGGTCAGCCCCAGCATTTT.

The chain couples TRBV18 to TRBJ2-7; a weak D match, TRBD1 (5 bases). CDR1 KGHSH and CDR2 LQKENI come from the germline V gene. V was clipped by 3 bases and J by 1 base, with 10 bases between them. The CDR3 is made up of 14 amino acids. The CDR3 nucleotides are TGTGCCAGCTCACCGCCCCAGGGTTCCTACGAGCAGTACTTC. It encodes CASSPPQGSYEQYF.

This clone was seen a few times. The chain couples TRBV27 to TRBJ1-1; D not certain. CDR1 is MNHEY, CDR2 SMNVEV, per germline (reference sequence). This CDR3 comprises 17 residues. With 1 base removed from V and 1 base from J, the gap between germline ends came to 16 bases. CDR3 DNA sequence: TGTGCCAGCAGTTTATTCAGCTCTCCCCACAGGAACACTGAAGCTTTCTTT. This codes for CASSLFSSPHRNTEAFF.

Of note for this clone: Relative to the germline gene, one junction end is altered; a read error may explain this. Other DNA sequences in this specimen translate into the identical CDR3. This chain joins TRBV27 and TRBJ1-1; D is perhaps TRBD1 (6 bases). The CDR3 runs to 13 residues. Germline lookup yields CDR1 MNHEY and CDR2 SMNVEV (reference sequence). The CDR3 here is CASSGQLNTEAFF. DNA for the CDR3: TGCGCCAGCAGTGGACAGCTGAACACTGAAGCTTTCTTT.

A few counts support this clone. The rearrangement links TRBV18 to TRBJ1-1, with TRBD1 as a possible D gene (6 bases). The CDR3 extends over 14 amino acids. With 3 bases removed from V and 3 bases from J, the gap between germline ends came to 11 bases. CDR1 and CDR2 from the germline V gene are KGHSH and LQKENI. The DNA of the CDR3 is TGTGCCAGCTCACCGACATGGACAGACACTGAAGCTTTCTTT. It codes for CASSPTWTDTEAFF.

The rearrangement links TRBV7-2 to TRBJ2-4, with D maybe TRBD2 (5 bases). The CDR3 has 16 residues. From germline, CDR1 is SGHTA and CDR2 FQGNSA. The germline V and J ends were trimmed by 1 base and 3 bases, with 13 bases remaining between them. The CDR3 coding sequence is TGTGCCAGCAGCTTAGAACCGGGGTATAGCAAAAACATTCAGTACTTC. Translated, it gives CASSLEPGYSKNIQYF.

The sample holds a few counts of this clone. The V and J genes are TRBV15 and TRBJ1-3; 9 bases fit TRBD1. The CDR3 extends over 19 amino acids. V lost 0 bases and J lost 0; bases outside the gene matches: 9. The V gene's germline CDR1 is LNHNV and CDR2 YYDKDF (reference sequence). CDR3 nucleotide sequence: TGTGCCACCAGCAGAGACTATTTGGGACAGGGCTTCTCTGGAAACACCATATATTTT. The encoded protein is CATSRDYLGQGFSGNTIYF.

The rearrangement links TRBV30 to TRBJ2-7, with a weak D call TRBD2 (5 bases). The CDR3 length is 15 residues. V dropped 0 bases and J dropped 2 bases, with 14 bases sitting between them. Germline V gene data show CDR1 as GTSNPN and CDR2 as SVGIG (reference sequence). The CDR3 spells CAWSVPGGRTYEQYF. The CDR3 DNA reads TGTGCCTGGAGTGTACCGGGCGGGCGGACCTACGAGCAGTACTTC.

The table lists this clone with a few counts. This chain links TRBV28 with TRBJ2-5; TRBD2 matches 15 bases. The CDR3 sequence is 15 residues long. Germline CDR1 MDHEN, CDR2 SYDVKM. The trim removed 4 bases at V and 12 bases at J, leaving 9 bases unmatched. The CDR3: CASSSAGLAGGGKYF. CDR3 nucleotide sequence: TGTGCCAGCAGTTCCGCCGGACTAGCGGGAGGGGGAAAGTACTTC. Together with reference TRBV28 and TRBJ2-5, the CDR3 gives the full variable domain: DVKVTQSSRYLVKRTGEKVFLECVQDMDHENMFWYRQDPGLGLRLIYFSYDVKMKEKGDIPEGYSVSREKKERFSLILESASTNQTSMYLCASSSAGLAGGGKYFGPGTRLLVL.

This clone was recorded a few times. V gene TRBV14 combines with J gene TRBJ2-5; a possible D gene is TRBD1 (5 bases). The CDR3 sequence is 15 residues long. The V gene's germline CDR1 is SGHDN and CDR2 FVKESK. V gave up 0 bases and J gave up 3 bases, with 11 bases separating them. The CDR3 DNA reads TGTGCCAGCAGCCAAGATCAAGCCAGGGAAGAGACCCAGTACTTC. Protein sequence: CASSQDQAREETQYF.

CDR3 DNA: TGTGCCAGCAGCTACGGGACTAGGACAGATACGCAGTATTTT. It is translated as CASSYGTRTDTQYF. The chain recombines TRBV13 with TRBJ2-3, with 8 positions matching TRBD2. This CDR3 region has 14 residues. Trimming at V came to 4 bases and at J to 3 bases, leaving 3 bases not matched to a gene. Germline V gene lookup returns CDR1 PRHDT and CDR2 FYEKMQ (reference sequence).

The chain couples TRBV5-6 to TRBJ1-1; no clear D gene. CDR1 is SGHDT and CDR2 is YYEEEE in the germline V gene. The CDR3 totals 12 residues. Trimming shortened V by 0 bases and J by 8 bases, and 8 bases separated the two germline ends. In nucleotides, the CDR3 is TGTGCCAGCAGCTTGGATGCCAGGGAAGCTTTCTTT. Protein product: CASSLDAREAFF.

The chain carries TRBV7-6 and TRBJ2-1; 11 bases are shared with TRBD2. The germline CDR1 and CDR2 sequences are SGHVS and FNYEAQ. The CDR3 has 18 amino acids. V was pared by 2 bases and J by 7 bases, with 13 bases of the junction left unmatched. CDR3: CASSLRGWGTSGGNEQFF. The CDR3 coding sequence is TGTGCCAGCAGCTTAAGAGGGTGGGGAACTAGCGGGGGTAATGAGCAGTTCTTC.

This clone was seen a handful of times. V gene TRBV19 combines with J gene TRBJ2-2; 8 nucleotides match TRBD2. Germline loops: CDR1 LNHDA, CDR2 SQIVND (reference sequence). The CDR3 has 16 amino acids. With 2 bases clipped from V and 8 bases from J, the junction kept 10 bases outside the gene matches. DNA for the CDR3: TGTGCCAGTAGTATATCGGCTAGCGGGTTAATTGGGGAGCTGTTTTTT. This translates into CASSISASGLIGELFF.

This clone has just a few counts. The V call is TRBV7-2, the J call TRBJ1-2; 7 bases agree with TRBD1. Trimming cost V 3 bases and J 8 bases; bases outside gene matches: 6. Looked up from germline, CDR1 is SGHTA and CDR2 is FQGNSA. CDR3 size: 13 residues. Written as DNA, the CDR3 is TGTGCCAGCAGCTTCGACAGGGAAAACGGCTACACCTTC. Translation: CASSFDRENGYTF.

This clone was counted a few times. Other DNA sequences from this sample encode an identical CDR3 as well. The chain combines TRBV29-1 with TRBJ1-3; D is unresolved. The V end was cut by 4 bases, the J end by 1 base, with 11 bases between. The CDR3 is made up of 14 amino acids. Per the germline V gene, CDR1 is SQVTM and CDR2 is ANQGSEA. The CDR3 loop reads CSVGAGPSGNTIYF. The DNA of the CDR3 is TGCAGCGTTGGGGCAGGTCCATCTGGAAACACCATATATTTT.

This clone appeared a few times. The gene calls are TRBV19 and TRBJ2-1; possibly TRBD2 for D (6 bases). CDR1 LNHDA and CDR2 SQIVND come from the germline V gene (reference sequence). V dropped 3 bases and J dropped 4 bases, with 10 bases sitting between them. The CDR3 runs 14 residues. The CDR3 sequence: CASSIGGGYNEQFF. The CDR3 DNA is TGTGCCAGTAGTATCGGTGGGGGGTACAATGAGCAGTTCTTC.

The CDR3 region has the DNA TGTGCCAGCAGCCAAGGGACTAGCGGGAGGGCCAATGAGCAGTTCTTC. Its protein is CASSQGTSGRANEQFF. The rearrangement joins TRBV14 to TRBJ2-1; 15 bases line up with TRBD2. Germline-derived CDR1 and CDR2 are SGHDN and FVKESK. J lost 6 bases, V lost 1 base, and 1 base had no gene match. This CDR3 region has 16 residues.